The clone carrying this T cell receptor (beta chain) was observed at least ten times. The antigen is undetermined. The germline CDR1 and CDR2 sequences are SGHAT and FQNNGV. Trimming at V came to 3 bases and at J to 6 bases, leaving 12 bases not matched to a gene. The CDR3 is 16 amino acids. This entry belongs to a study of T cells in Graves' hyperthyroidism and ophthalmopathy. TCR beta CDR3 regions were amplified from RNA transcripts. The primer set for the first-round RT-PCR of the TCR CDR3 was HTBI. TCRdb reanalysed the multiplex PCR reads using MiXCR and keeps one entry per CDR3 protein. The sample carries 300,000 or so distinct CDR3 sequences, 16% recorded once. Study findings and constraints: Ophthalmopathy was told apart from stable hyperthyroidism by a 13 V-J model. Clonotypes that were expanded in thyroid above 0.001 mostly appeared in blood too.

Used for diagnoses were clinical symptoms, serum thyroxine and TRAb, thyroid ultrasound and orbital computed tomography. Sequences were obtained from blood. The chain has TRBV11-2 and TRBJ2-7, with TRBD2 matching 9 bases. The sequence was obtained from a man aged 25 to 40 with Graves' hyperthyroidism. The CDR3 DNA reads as TGTGCCAGCAGCTTTATCACCGGGACTAGCCATCCCGAGCAGTACTTC. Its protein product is CASSFITGTSHPEQYF.